The following is a T cell receptor (beta chain) sequence with its context. Its antigen is currently unknown. This entry belongs to a study of early T cells in non-severe SARS-CoV-2 infection. Study background: Bulk RNA from unsorted whole blood was sequenced; chains were unpaired. The study, taken as a whole, reports: Using VDJdb, the matching emphasized anti-spike CD8 responses while missing private and CD4 specificities.

Deletions cut 2 bases from V and 1 base from J, with 10 bases between. CDR3 length: 15 residues. CDR1 and CDR2 from the germline V gene are PRHDT and FYEKMQ (reference sequence). As part of library construction, unique molecular identifiers were attached to individual cDNA molecules. TCRdb independently ran MiXCR on the 5' RACE reads; one entry per CDR3 protein. The sample contains 99,000 or so distinct CDR3 sequences, roughly 17% of which appear only once. The chain uses TRBV13 and TRBJ2-3; maybe TRBD2 (5 bases). The TCR originated in an adult who was a healthcare worker with PCR-confirmed SARS-CoV-2 infection or an uninfected control (not recorded which). What was sequenced was whole blood. The CDR3 coding sequence is TGTGCCAGCAGCTTAATGGCGGGCCGCACAGATACGCAGTATTTT. Translated, it gives CASSLMAGRTDTQYF.